The sequence of this TCR beta chain was determined in a study of PD-1 blockade in classical Hodgkin lymphoma. The V gene lost 2 bases and the J gene lost 1 base, with 12 bases spanning the gap. The CDR3 runs 15 residues. From germline, CDR1 is MNHEY and CDR2 SMNVEV (reference sequence). Relapse after autologous stem cell transplantation occurred in every patient, and brentuximab vedotin exposure varied. Study-level results: Newly diagnosed patients had baseline TCR diversity that was reportedly lower than that of healthy donors. Before treatment, complete responders showed about the same diversity as newly diagnosed patients. Prior therapy or disease activity may underlie the repertoire differences, whose causes remain undefined. Those patients who began receiving nivolumab less than 1 year after ASCT had lower diversity, and they were excluded.

Produced via immunoSEQ multiplex PCR; TCRdb's table is partial and in-frame only. The sample shows under 15,000 clones, roughly 89% of them seen only once. Note on this clone: What it recognizes is unknown.

The chain combines TRBV27 with TRBJ2-7; maybe TRBD1 (6 bases). The receptor was derived from a human donor with classical Hodgkin lymphoma. The material was peripheral blood mononuclear cells (PBMCs), obtained at baseline. The CDR3 loop is CASSLLPRGSYEQYF. The CDR3 nucleotides read TGTGCCAGCAGTTTACTCCCCAGGGGTTCCTACGAGCAGTACTTC.